A single sample gave rise to the 30 T cell receptor beta chains below, sequenced in a study of shared clonotypes between healthy human individuals. TCRdb's copy holds only in-frame clones and misses some; the assay was immunoSEQ multiplex PCR. The profile shows a few million clones, 85% to 95% of them singletons. The source material was naive CD4+ T cells sorted from blood. Regarding subset: CD45RA+ positively selected. The source is a man between 18 and 35 years old in good health.

The V call is TRBV19, the J call TRBJ1-6; TRBD1 agrees at 7 bases. The CDR3 extends over 15 amino acids. Per germline, CDR1 LNHDA and CDR2 SQIVND (reference sequence). J gave up 13 bases and V 1 base, and 10 bases lay outside the gene matches. This CDR3 reads CASSIAPTTGRPLHF. DNA for the CDR3: TGTGCCAGTAGTATAGCCCCCACGACAGGGCGGCCCCTCCACTTT.

The V call is TRBV16, the J call TRBJ1-2; D is possibly TRBD1 (6 bases). V was cut by 1 base and J by 3 bases, with 9 bases left in between. In germline, CDR1 is KGHSY, CDR2 FQNENV. CDR3 size: 14 residues. The DNA of the CDR3 is TGTGCCAGCAGCCAATACAGGGCTGACTATGGCTACACCTTC. Its translation is CASSQYRADYGYTF.

J is TRBJ1-2 and V is TRBV7-2; D gene ambiguous. V was cut by 5 bases and J by 8 bases, with 18 bases left in between. The CDR3 has 14 amino acids. CDR1 is SGHTA, CDR2 FQGNSA, per germline. The CDR3 coding sequence is TGTGCCAGCAGCCCAGATTCAGGATCCCAAGGCTACACCTTC. Its translation: CASSPDSGSQGYTF.

V gene TRBV5-4 combines with J gene TRBJ1-2; D remains unclear. The CDR3 has 14 residues. Trimming removed 4 bases from V and 0 bases from J, with 10 bases in between. Germline V lookup: CDR1 SGHNT, CDR2 YYREEE (reference sequence). DNA for the CDR3: TGTGCCAGCAGCCCCGCGGGAGCTAACTATGGCTACACCTTC. It codes for CASSPAGANYGYTF.

This rearrangement joins TRBV6-6 to TRBJ1-1; D unclear. The CDR3 has 12 amino acids. Germline assignment: CDR1 MNHNY and CDR2 SVGAGI (reference sequence). V lost 5 bases to trimming and J lost 0 bases, with 4 bases between them. The CDR3 DNA follows: TGTGCCAGCAGTAATCTGAACACTGAAGCTTTCTTT. Its protein product is CASSNLNTEAFF.

The chain uses TRBV30 and TRBJ2-5; no clear D gene. V was clipped by 3 bases and J by 11 bases, with 16 bases between them. CDR1 and CDR2 (germline): GTSNPN, SVGIG (reference sequence). The CDR3 consists of 12 residues. CDR3 protein: CAWSSSDLVQYF. In nucleotides, the CDR3 is TGTGCCTGGAGCTCCTCGGACCTAGTGCAGTACTTC.

The count of this clone is one. The V and J genes are TRBV10-3 and TRBJ1-5; unclear D gene. CDR3 length equals 12 residues. Germline values: CDR1 ENHRY, CDR2 SYGVKD. CDR3: CAIDKGNQPQHF. CDR3 in DNA: TGTGCTATCGATAAGGGCAATCAGCCCCAGCATTTT.

The chain is built from TRBV29-1 and TRBJ2-7, with D possibly being TRBD2 (6 bases). The CDR3 loop spans 14 amino acids. Trimming cost V 4 bases and J 3 bases, with 16 bases left between them. Germline CDR1 and CDR2: SQVTM and ANQGSEA. The CDR3 nucleotides read TGCAGCGTTGGGGGGAGCCGGGAGAACTACGAGCAGTACTTC. It is translated as CSVGGSRENYEQYF.

This chain joins TRBV30 and TRBJ1-6; 9 positions agree with TRBD1. The CDR3 length is 16 residues. In germline, CDR1 is GTSNPN, CDR2 SVGIG (reference sequence). The V and J ends lost 3 bases and 7 bases, in that order; junction bases with no gene match: 10. Here the CDR3 DNA reads TGTGCCTGGAGCGAGGGGGGCGGGACAGGGAATTCACCCCTCCACTTT. It specifies CAWSEGGGTGNSPLHF.

The rearrangement links TRBV11-2 to TRBJ2-7; the D gene is possibly TRBD1 (6 bases). CDR3 size: 18 residues. Trimming cost V 0 bases and J 2 bases, with 20 bases left between them. Germline assignment: CDR1 SGHAT and CDR2 FQNNGV. In nucleotides, the CDR3 is TGTGCCAGCAGCTTAGATCCCCAGATATGGGACACACCCTACGAGCAGTACTTC. It encodes CASSLDPQIWDTPYEQYF.

V is TRBV5-1 and J is TRBJ1-1; D perhaps matches TRBD1 (5 bases). Germline V gene data show CDR1 as SGHRS and CDR2 as YFSETQ. The CDR3 is made up of 12 amino acids. V was cut by 3 bases and J by 5 bases, with 8 bases left in between. The CDR3: CASSYGHTEAFF. The CDR3 DNA follows: TGCGCCAGCAGCTATGGACATACTGAAGCTTTCTTT.

The chain carries TRBV9 and TRBJ2-2, with D uncertain. This CDR3 contains 17 residues. V was shortened by 0 bases and J by 6 bases, with 18 bases between the two germline ends. The germline V gene encodes CDR1 SGDLS and CDR2 YYNGEE. The CDR3 coding sequence is TGTGCCAGCAGCGTAGGATCTTGGGCTGGGTTTCCCGGGGAGCTGTTTTTT. Translated, it gives CASSVGSWAGFPGELFF.

Of note for this clone: This sample also contains other DNA sequences that code for the same CDR3. This rearrangement joins TRBV7-2 to TRBJ1-5; D possibly corresponds to TRBD1 (5 bases). Per germline, CDR1 SGHTA and CDR2 FQGNSA. This CDR3 comprises 14 residues. V was clipped by 2 bases and J by 2 bases, with 7 bases between them. The CDR3 loop reads CASSLRGGNQPQHF. The DNA of the CDR3 is TGTGCCAGCAGCTTACGAGGGGGCAATCAGCCCCAGCATTTT.

This clone occurred once. This chain links TRBV6-5 with TRBJ2-5; no firm D call. Judging by the DNA end, TRBJ2-7 fits better; the J call may be wrong. Germline lookup yields CDR1 MNHEY and CDR2 SVGAGI. The CDR3 sequence is 13 residues long. The CDR3 DNA is TGTGCCAGCAGTTACGCGGCCTCCTACGAGCAGTACTTC. It yields the protein CASSYAASYEQYF.

The chain combines TRBV7-9 with TRBJ1-4, with a possible D match to TRBD1 (5 bases). Trimming stripped 8 bases from V and 6 bases from J, with 10 bases between. CDR1 SEHNR and CDR2 FQNEAQ come from the germline V gene (reference sequence). This CDR3 has 12 amino acids. The CDR3 DNA reads as TGTGCCAGCGGCAGGGAAGATGAAAAACTGTTTTTT. Residues: CASGREDEKLFF.

The chain combines TRBV30 with TRBJ1-2, with no clear D. Germline V gives CDR1 GTSNPN, CDR2 SVGIG (reference sequence). The ends were cut back, 1 base at V and 1 base at J, with 10 bases in the middle. CDR3 length: 14 amino acids. The CDR3, as DNA: TGTGCCTGGAGTGCTGGGAGTTTTAACTATGGCTACACCTTC. Protein sequence: CAWSAGSFNYGYTF.

The chain employs TRBV10-3 and TRBJ2-1; D may be TRBD2 (5 bases). Per the germline V gene, CDR1 is ENHRY and CDR2 is SYGVKD. The CDR3 contains 15 residues. V lost 6 bases and J lost 4, with 16 bases in between. CDR3 bases: TGTGCCATCAGCTCGGGGAGTAGGTGGTACAATGAGCAGTTCTTC. Its protein is CAISSGSRWYNEQFF.

The CDR3 bases are TGTGCCAGTAGATCACCCGGGACAGGGACATTGAACACTGAAGCTTTCTTT. This gives the protein CASRSPGTGTLNTEAFF. V is TRBV19 and J is TRBJ1-1; 9 bases are shared with TRBD1. This CDR3 region has 17 residues. Trimming cost V 6 bases and J 0 bases; bases outside gene matches: 11. CDR1 is LNHDA, CDR2 SQIVND, per germline (reference sequence). Supplemented by reference TRBV19 and TRBJ1-1, the full variable domain reads DGGITQSPKYLFRKEGQNVTLSCEQNLNHDAMYWYRQDPGQGLRLIYYSQIVNDFQKGDIAEGYSVSREKKESFPLTVTSAQKNPTAFYLCASRSPGTGTLNTEAFFGQGTRLTVV.

V is TRBV19 and J is TRBJ1-5; no firm D call. V gave up 2 bases and J gave up 5 bases, with 19 bases separating them. The CDR3 covers 17 residues. Germline V gives CDR1 LNHDA, CDR2 SQIVND (reference sequence). CDR3 in DNA: TGTGCCAGTAGTATATTGGGGTACGGACCTTCTGATCAGCCCCAGCATTTT. It specifies CASSILGYGPSDQPQHF.

The chain combines TRBV6-1 with TRBJ1-2; D is possibly TRBD1 (6 bases). The CDR3 covers 14 residues. CDR1 and CDR2 from the germline V gene are MNHNS and SASEGT. The V end lost 7 bases, the J end lost 7 bases, and 19 bases lay between the germline ends. The CDR3 coding sequence is TGTGCCAGCACTCCCCAAGGGGGGGTAGGTGGCTACACCTTC. It translates to CASTPQGGVGGYTF.

The V gene is TRBV5-4, the J gene TRBJ1-2, with 10 bases that match TRBD1. V gave up 4 bases and J gave up 7 bases; unmatched junction bases: 13. The CDR3 is 16 residues long. Germline loops: CDR1 SGHNT, CDR2 YYREEE (reference sequence). DNA of the CDR3: TGTGCCAGCAGCCCCGGGACAGGGGCCCCACTCGGTGGCTACACCTTC. This gives the protein CASSPGTGAPLGGYTF.

On this clone itself: Other nucleotide sequences from this sample produce the same CDR3. Here the CDR3 reads CASSLVAGGPGELFF. The CDR3, as DNA: TGTGCCAGCAGCTTGGTAGCGGGGGGGCCCGGGGAGCTGTTTTTT. The genes are TRBV11-2 and TRBJ2-2, with TRBD2 matching 11 bases. From germline, CDR1 is SGHAT and CDR2 FQNNGV. The CDR3 sequence is 15 residues long. V lost 3 bases, J lost 6 bases, and 3 bases stayed unmatched.

This clone was seen a handful of times. Other DNA sequences of this sample code for an identical CDR3. The rearrangement joins TRBV20-1 to TRBJ2-3, with D uncertain. Germline lookup yields CDR1 DFQATT and CDR2 SNEGSKA (reference sequence). Trimming left V 1 base short and J 2 bases short, with 1 base between. The CDR3 spans 11 residues. The chain's CDR3 is CSARATDTQYF. CDR3 coding DNA: TGCAGTGCTAGAGCCACAGATACGCAGTATTTT.

This chain links TRBV10-3 with TRBJ2-3, with D perhaps TRBD1 (5 bases). V lost 5 bases and J 0 bases, leaving 9 bases between the germline ends. Germline V lookup: CDR1 ENHRY, CDR2 SYGVKD. The CDR3 contains 14 residues. CDR3 sequence (DNA): TGTGCCATCAGTCCAGGGTCAAGCACAGATACGCAGTATTTT. It yields the protein CAISPGSSTDTQYF.

The genes are TRBV4-3 and TRBJ2-3; 7 nucleotides align to TRBD1. CDR1 and CDR2 from the germline V gene are LGHNA and YSLEER. The CDR3 is 17 residues long. V shed 4 bases, J shed 2 bases, and the junction held 12 bases outside the gene matches. CDR3 DNA sequence: TGCGCCAGCAGCCCTCGACAGGGTAGCCTCTCCACAGATACGCAGTATTTT. Its translation: CASSPRQGSLSTDTQYF.

This clone was seen only once. J is TRBJ2-1 and V is TRBV7-8; 15 nucleotides agree with TRBD2. J was trimmed by 13 bases and V by 8 bases; bases with no gene match: 12. The CDR3 loop spans 15 amino acids. Germline loops: CDR1 SGHVS, CDR2 FQNEAQ. The CDR3: CASSQRGTSGGNQFF. As DNA, the CDR3 is TGTGCCAGCTCCCAGAGGGGGACTAGCGGGGGGAATCAGTTCTTC.

This clone appeared once. The rearrangement uses TRBV5-6 and TRBJ1-1; 8 bases fit TRBD1. J lost 2 bases, V lost 4 bases, and 1 base had no gene match. The V gene's germline CDR1 is SGHDT and CDR2 YYEEEE. The CDR3 totals 13 residues. The CDR3 sequence: CASSGQGNTEAFF. CDR3 bases: TGTGCCAGCAGCGGACAGGGTAACACTGAAGCTTTCTTT.

This sequence joins TRBV12-5 and TRBJ1-2; TRBD1 matches 10 bases. CDR3 length equals 15 residues. The J segment lost 8 bases and the V segment lost 6 bases, leaving 12 bases of the junction unmatched. Germline V gene sequence: CDR1 LGHNT, CDR2 FRNRAP. The DNA for the CDR3 is TGTGCTAGTGGCCGGGACAGGGGCCAACCATGGGGCTACACCTTC. Residues: CASGRDRGQPWGYTF.

The gene calls are TRBV5-1 and TRBJ2-3; D unresolved. CDR3 size: 11 residues. Deletions cut 6 bases from V and 5 bases from J, with 7 bases between. Germline V CDR1 and CDR2: SGHRS, YFSETQ. CDR3 residues: CASIVQDTQYF. CDR3 DNA: TGCGCCAGCATAGTCCAAGATACGCAGTATTTT.

This clone was seen a few times. The chain links TRBV19 to TRBJ1-4; 12 bases match TRBD1. The V gene end was trimmed by 5 bases and the J gene end by 2 bases; junction bases not matched to a gene: 0. This CDR3 contains 15 residues. Germline assignment: CDR1 LNHDA and CDR2 SQIVND (reference sequence). Written as DNA, the CDR3 is TGTGCCAGTAGTGGGACAGGGGGCACTAATGAAAAACTGTTTTTT. Amino acids: CASSGTGGTNEKLFF.